This T cell receptor (beta chain) was identified in a study of beta chain features in type 1 diabetes. On average, the one heparinised blood draw given by each donor was approximately 100 mL. Central memory, naive, regulatory and stem cell-like memory CD4+ cells were sorted by CD45RO/CCR7/CD25/CD127/CD95/CD27. Expressed TCRB transcripts were sequenced because the entire RNA isolate underwent reverse transcription. The assay was immunoSEQ multiplex PCR, and TCRdb's table has in-frame clones only and misses some. The data contain 100,000 to 150,000 clones, around 15% of them seen just once; the ten biggest clones take up about 2.4%. The length of the CDR3 is 15 residues. Germline V gene data show CDR1 as SGHAT and CDR2 as FQNNGV. Trimming took off 2 bases at V and 7 bases at J, with 18 bases between the two ends. Only a few counts were recorded for this clone. Its antigen remains unknown. Study-wide findings and caveats: All four CD4+ subsets from Type 1 diabetes patients carried moderately but significantly shorter TCRB CDR3s.

The sequenced sample was central memory CD4+ T cells from blood. This chain uses TRBV11-2 with TRBJ2-7, with D perhaps matching TRBD1 (5 bases). The TCR comes from a young man with type 1 diabetes. CDR3 bases: TGTGCCAGCAGCTTATGGGGCAGCTTGGTCTGGGAGCAGTACTTC. As protein: CASSLWGSLVWEQYF.